The clone carrying this T cell receptor beta chain turned up a few times. What it binds is unknown. With the Oncomine TCR Beta short-read assay, DNA from cultured CD4+ T cells was sequenced. Each CDR3 protein gets one entry after TCRdb re-called the PCR reads with MiXCR. This table holds 13,000 to 15,000 distinct CDR3 sequences, 43% found once. The sample comes from a study of vaccination and CD4 T cells after COVID-19. Described treatment: roughly 11-day PBMC culture with coronavirus spike peptide pools or control peptides (ViraFEST assay). Around 2.1 million PBMCs went into each well for culture with 8.5 to 10 IU/ml IL-2 and 10 ug/ml peptide pools. The CDR3 sequence is 15 residues long. Germline V gene data show CDR1 as MNHEY and CDR2 as SVGEGT. V gave up 10 bases and J gave up 3 bases, with 20 bases separating them.

This chain joins TRBV6-2 or TRBV6-3 and TRBJ2-3; a possible D gene is TRBD2 (6 bases). The sample was cultured CD4+ T cells from blood. The sequence derives from a human donor with COVID-19. The CDR3 spells CATLLSGVGTDTQYF. CDR3 sequence (DNA): TGTGCCACCCTTTTATCGGGGGTGGGAACAGATACGCAGTATTTT.